This passage covers 10 T cell receptor beta chains from one sample sequenced in a study of CXCR3-negative and CXCR3-positive naive CD8 T cells. cDNA libraries for TRB were generated by 5' RACE incorporating UMI labels. TCRdb reprocessed the 5' RACE reads, keeping one entry per CDR3 protein, no DNA. The sample data list some 100,000 distinct CDR3 sequences. What these receptors recognize is not known. Study observations and caveats: Naive cells positive for CXCR3 carried more hydrophobic TRB CDR3s than CXCR3-negative ones.

The sequenced material came from naive CXCR3+ CD8+ T cells from blood. Subset: CD45RO-CCR7+CD27+CD95- naive CD8+ T cells expressing CXCR3 (TNR3+). The receptor source for this set is a human donor in good health. Some clones in this sample may be carry-over from other donors' samples.

J is TRBJ2-1 and V is TRBV14; TCRdb picks TRBD1, but there is no DNA to check that call. The CDR3 consists of 15 residues. Germline CDR1 reads SGHDN; CDR2 reads FVKESK. CDR3: CASSAGPSSYNEQFF.

The chain has TRBV7-9 and TRBJ2-4; the TRBD1 assignment by TCRdb is unverifiable without DNA. CDR1 and CDR2 (germline): SEHNR, FQNEAQ (reference sequence). The CDR3 loop spans 19 amino acids. CDR3 sequence reads: CASSLLTGTGFGGRNIQYF.

The chain carries TRBV12-3 or TRBV12-4 and TRBJ2-5; TCRdb reports TRBD2, a call that lacks DNA to check it against. This CDR3 spans 13 amino acids. CDR3 loop: CASSLAGGETQYF.

V and J are TRBV4-3 and TRBJ2-1; TCRdb calls TRBD1, which cannot be checked without DNA. Germline V gives CDR1 LGHNA, CDR2 YSLEER. CDR3 size: 15 residues. The CDR3 sequence: CASSRTRGPYNEQFF.

This chain joins TRBV28 and TRBJ2-1; TCRdb indicates TRBD2, and absent DNA this call remains unverified. This CDR3 contains 15 residues. Germline V gene data show CDR1 as MDHEN and CDR2 as SYDVKM. This CDR3 is CASSLLLAAYNEQFF.

This chain uses TRBV7-6 with TRBJ2-1; TCRdb calls TRBD2, which cannot be checked without DNA. The germline CDR1 and CDR2 sequences are SGHVS and FNYEAQ. This CDR3 is 15 amino acids long. The CDR3 protein is CASSLGSLPYNEQFF.

The gene calls are TRBV4-1 and TRBJ2-3; TCRdb designates TRBD2, a call that cannot be tested without DNA. CDR1 is MGHRA and CDR2 is YSYEKL in the germline V gene. This CDR3 spans 17 amino acids. CDR3: CASSPQPSGGITDTQYF.

The rearrangement uses TRBV12-3 or TRBV12-4 and TRBJ2-7. The CDR3 is 15 residues long. CDR3 in amino acids: CASTSVKASSYEQYF.

The chain's CDR3 is CASSDKGQPQHF. This rearrangement joins TRBV21-1 to TRBJ1-5. TRBV21-1 constitutes a pseudogene. This CDR3 is 12 amino acids long.

The chain joins TRBV27 to TRBJ2-1; TCRdb reports TRBD1, a call that lacks DNA to check it against. Germline V gene data show CDR1 as MNHEY and CDR2 as SMNVEV (reference sequence). The CDR3 totals 14 residues. The chain's CDR3 is CASSLSGGAVEQFF.